Each of the 17 T cell receptor beta chains below was sequenced from the same sample in a study of blood T cell repertoires in COVID-19. Repertoires were generated with immunoSEQ multiplex PCR, while TCRdb's copy carries only in-frame clones and drops some. The data contain roughly 230,000 clones, approximately 86% of them seen just once; the ten biggest clones take up about 3.8%. Sequenced: peripheral blood. All receptors come from a woman older than 75 with acute or convalescent COVID-19.

The chain couples TRBV10-3 to TRBJ2-2, with 9 bases aligning to TRBD1. Trimming took 10 bases from V and 1 from J; bases not matched to a gene: 7. In germline, CDR1 is ENHRY, CDR2 SYGVKD. CDR3 size: 15 residues. The CDR3 DNA follows: TGTGCCACCCAGGGGGACAGGGTGAACACCGGGGAGCTGTTTTTT. This sequence encodes CATQGDRVNTGELFF.

The chain couples TRBV29-1 to TRBJ2-1; 10 bases are a match to TRBD2. The CDR3 has 13 amino acids. The J segment lost 3 bases and the V segment lost 6 bases, leaving 2 bases of the junction unmatched. CDR1 is SQVTM and CDR2 is ANQGSEA in the germline V gene. CDR3 sequence reads: CSVWTSGYNEQFF. The CDR3 nucleotides read TGCAGCGTATGGACTAGCGGCTACAATGAGCAGTTCTTC.

The J gene is TRBJ2-6, the V gene TRBV11-2; unclear D gene. The germline CDR1 and CDR2 sequences are SGHAT and FQNNGV. Deletions cut 3 bases from V and 2 bases from J, with 8 bases between. The CDR3 spans 15 residues. The CDR3 DNA sequence: TGTGCCAGCAGCTTTTCGACTCCTGGGGCCAACGTCCTGACTTTC. Translating gives CASSFSTPGANVLTF.

The gene calls are TRBV3-1 (or the pseudogene TRBV3-2) and TRBJ1-4; D gene uncertain. V lost 6 bases and J 7 bases, leaving 18 bases between the germline ends. The CDR3 consists of 15 residues. CDR1 is LGHDT, CDR2 YNNKEL, per germline (reference sequence). CDR3 amino acids: CASSAGSSESEKLFF. The CDR3 DNA is TGTGCCAGCAGTGCGGGGAGTTCGGAGTCTGAAAAACTGTTTTTT.

In its sample, this clone was seen once. The chain links TRBV10-1 to TRBJ2-7, with TRBD1 matching 7 bases. Looked up from germline, CDR1 is WNHNN and CDR2 is SYGVQD (reference sequence). V lost 5 bases to trimming and J lost 7 bases; unmatched junction nucleotides: 11. The CDR3 runs to 14 residues. For the CDR3, the DNA is TGCGCCAGCAGTCAAATTGACAGGGTTGAGGAGCAGTACTTC. Residues: CASSQIDRVEEQYF.

This clone has just a few counts. The chain uses TRBV11-3 and TRBJ2-6; 9 nucleotides align to TRBD1. CDR3 size: 19 residues. The junction had 12 bases not matched to a gene; V was cut back by 5 bases and J by 1 base. Germline V gene lookup returns CDR1 SGHNT and CDR2 YENEEA. The CDR3 loop is CASSPGGGQGSSGANVLTF. For the CDR3, the DNA is TGTGCCAGCAGCCCAGGTGGGGGACAGGGTTCTTCTGGGGCCAACGTCCTGACTTTC.

The V and J genes are TRBV2 and TRBJ1-1; 7 bases align to TRBD1. Germline CDR1 is SNHLY and CDR2 is FYNNEI. After removal of 8 bases from V and 0 bases from J, the junction contained 9 bases not matched to a gene. This CDR3 comprises 15 residues. The CDR3 loop is CASQPGQQMNTEAFF. CDR3 coding DNA: TGTGCCAGCCAACCGGGACAGCAAATGAACACTGAAGCTTTCTTT.

V is TRBV7-8 and J is TRBJ1-1; D not resolved. Germline V gene sequence: CDR1 SGHVS, CDR2 FQNEAQ. V was trimmed by 2 bases and J by 7 bases, leaving 11 bases between them. This CDR3 contains 13 residues. Written as DNA, the CDR3 is TGTGCCAGCAGCTTAATGTCGAGCTTTGAAGCTTTCTTT. It yields the protein CASSLMSSFEAFF.

The chain combines TRBV3-1 (or the pseudogene TRBV3-2) with TRBJ2-3; tentative D call: TRBD2 (6 bases). Germline V lookup: CDR1 LGHDT, CDR2 YNNKEL (reference sequence). The V end was cut by 4 bases, the J end by 2 bases, with 16 bases between. The length of the CDR3 is 16 residues. The CDR3 nucleotides are TGTGCCAGCAGCCCTTCTCAAGGGACTCCCACAGATACGCAGTATTTT. The encoded protein is CASSPSQGTPTDTQYF.

The rearrangement uses TRBV29-1 and TRBJ1-2; TRBD1 matches 7 bases. With V trimmed by 6 bases and J by 6 bases, 10 bases remained unmatched. The germline gives CDR1 SQVTM, CDR2 ANQGSEA. The CDR3 spans 13 residues. The CDR3 sequence: CSVTQGIADGYTF. The CDR3 DNA follows: TGCAGCGTCACACAGGGGATTGCGGATGGCTACACCTTC.

The chain combines TRBV2 with TRBJ2-4, with D perhaps TRBD1 (5 bases). V was trimmed by 6 bases and J by 6 bases, leaving 18 bases between them. This CDR3 is 15 amino acids long. CDR1 SNHLY and CDR2 FYNNEI come from the germline V gene. CDR3 amino acids: CASSNLLWGSNIQYF. The CDR3 DNA reads as TGTGCCAGCAGCAATCTCTTGTGGGGCTCAAACATTCAGTACTTC.

The rearrangement links TRBV6-5 to TRBJ2-3, with TRBD2 matching 11 bases. Germline lookup yields CDR1 MNHEY and CDR2 SVGAGI. The CDR3 runs 14 residues. The V gene end was trimmed by 7 bases and the J gene end by 3 bases; junction bases not matched to a gene: 3. The CDR3: CASKTSGGTDTQYF. As DNA, the CDR3 is TGTGCCAGCAAAACTAGCGGGGGAACAGATACGCAGTATTTT.

This chain links TRBV18 with TRBJ1-2; D remains ambiguous. The CDR3 loop spans 13 amino acids. The germline V gene has CDR1 KGHSH and CDR2 LQKENI. The V end was cut by 0 bases, the J end by 4 bases, with 6 bases between. CDR3 loop: CASSPPEFYGYTF. In DNA, the CDR3 is TGTGCCAGCTCACCACCCGAGTTCTATGGCTACACCTTC.

V usage is TRBV11-1 and J usage is TRBJ2-5; D remains unclear. CDR3 length: 12 residues. Deletions cut 5 bases from V and 5 bases from J, with 9 bases between. CDR1 is SGHAT and CDR2 is FQDESV in the germline V gene (reference sequence). This chain's CDR3 is CASSRNGETQYF. The CDR3 DNA follows: TGTGCCAGCAGCAGGAACGGGGAGACCCAGTACTTC.

The chain uses TRBV11-3 and TRBJ1-2; D unclear. Per germline, CDR1 SGHNT and CDR2 YENEEA. The CDR3 runs to 14 residues. With 1 base removed from V and 5 bases from J, the gap between germline ends came to 11 bases. CDR3: CASSLAEDLYGYTF. CDR3 nucleotides: TGTGCCAGCAGCTTAGCCGAGGATCTGTATGGCTACACCTTC.

The chain combines TRBV3-1 (or the pseudogene TRBV3-2) with TRBJ1-5; D not certain. The CDR3 is made up of 14 amino acids. V lost 0 bases and J lost 4, with 7 bases in between. The germline gives CDR1 LGHDT, CDR2 YNNKEL (reference sequence). CDR3 nucleotides: TGTGCCAGCAGCCAAGATCTCGGGAATCAGCCCCAGCATTTT. The encoded protein is CASSQDLGNQPQHF.

The CDR3 bases are TGTGCCAGTAGTATGCGGACAGGGGATGCAGATACGCAGTATTTT. This translates into CASSMRTGDADTQYF. V and J are TRBV19 and TRBJ2-3, with TRBD1 matching over 9 bases. The CDR3 is 15 residues long. V shed 3 bases and J 4 bases; nucleotides not matched to a gene: 5. In germline, CDR1 is LNHDA, CDR2 SQIVND (reference sequence). Filled out from reference TRBV19 and TRBJ2-3, the complete variable domain reads DGGITQSPKYLFRKEGQNVTLSCEQNLNHDAMYWYRQDPGQGLRLIYYSQIVNDFQKGDIAEGYSVSREKKESFPLTVTSAQKNPTAFYLCASSMRTGDADTQYFGPGTRLTVL.